Each of the 9 T cell receptor beta chains below was sequenced from the same sample in a study of OX40 agonist ivuxolimab in advanced cancers. Assay: immunoSEQ multiplex PCR; the TCRdb copy retains only in-frame clones and omits some. The table records 20,000 or so clones, about four fifths of them present only once. Source: CD4+ or CD8+ T cells sorted from blood, taken in a trial of the OX40 agonist ivuxolimab. These receptors came from an adult with an advanced solid tumor such as melanoma, head and neck, liver or kidney cancer.

This chain links TRBV5-1 with TRBJ2-3, with D uncertain. The CDR3 length is 16 residues. Per germline, CDR1 SGHRS and CDR2 YFSETQ. V shed 0 bases and J shed 0 bases, with 11 bases lying between them. Written as DNA, the CDR3 is TGCGCCAGCAGCTTGGATGGGCTCGGGAGCACAGATACGCAGTATTTT. This gives the protein CASSLDGLGSTDTQYF.

The V and J genes are TRBV5-1 and TRBJ1-1, with a possible D match to TRBD1 (6 bases). Trimming took 4 bases from V and 4 from J, leaving 14 bases between them. The germline gives CDR1 SGHRS, CDR2 YFSETQ. This CDR3 region has 14 residues. The CDR3 reads CASSHGQLGTEAFF. The CDR3 DNA reads as TGCGCCAGCAGCCATGGACAGTTGGGCACTGAAGCTTTCTTT.

The chain joins TRBV19 to TRBJ2-6, with D unclear. V was shortened by 3 bases and J by 4 bases, with 10 bases between the two germline ends. The germline V gene encodes CDR1 LNHDA and CDR2 SQIVND (reference sequence). The CDR3 is 15 residues long. The CDR3 sequence: CASSIWVSGANVLTF. Here the CDR3 DNA reads TGTGCCAGTAGTATTTGGGTCTCCGGGGCCAACGTCCTGACTTTC.

The genes are TRBV14 and TRBJ1-3; 7 bases are a match to TRBD1. The V gene end was trimmed by 4 bases and the J gene end by 1 base; junction bases not matched to a gene: 7. Germline V CDR1 and CDR2: SGHDN, FVKESK. The CDR3 runs to 16 residues. The CDR3 coding sequence is TGTGCCAGCAGCCGCAGACAGGGCGAATCTGGAAACACCATATATTTT. Amino acids: CASSRRQGESGNTIYF. The full variable domain, completed using reference TRBV14 and TRBJ1-3, is EAGVTQFPSHSVIEKGQTVTLRCDPISGHDNLYWYRRVMGKEIKFLLHFVKESKQDESGMPNNRFLAERTGGTYSTLKVQPAELEDSGVYFCASSRRQGESGNTIYFGEGSWLTVV.

This clone is deemed medium-sized. The rearrangement joins TRBV21-1 to TRBJ1-5; the DNA was not compared with TRBD1, the D call given in the table. TRBV21-1 is reported as a pseudogene. CDR3 length: 14 amino acids. The CDR3 protein is CASSKGTGGQPQHF. CDR3 DNA sequence: TGTGCCAGCAGCAAAGGGACAGGTGGCCAGCCCCAGCATTTT.

V gene TRBV11-2 combines with J gene TRBJ1-2, with D possibly being TRBD1 (5 bases). V lost 7 bases and J lost 7, with 16 bases in between. This CDR3 contains 13 residues. CDR1 is SGHAT, CDR2 FQNNGV, per germline. The CDR3 bases are TGTGCCAGCACCCTGGGGGGGTCGGGTGGCTACACCTTC. Encoded protein: CASTLGGSGGYTF.

The chain carries TRBV19 and TRBJ2-5; the D gene is possibly TRBD2 (6 bases). CDR1 is LNHDA, CDR2 SQIVND, per germline (reference sequence). V lost 5 bases and J lost 0, with 10 bases in between. The CDR3 contains 14 residues. The CDR3 region is CASSVTGDQETQYF. CDR3 in DNA: TGTGCCAGTAGTGTCACGGGGGACCAAGAGACCCAGTACTTC. Based on the CDR3 plus reference TRBV19 and TRBJ2-5, the full variable domain is DGGITQSPKYLFRKEGQNVTLSCEQNLNHDAMYWYRQDPGQGLRLIYYSQIVNDFQKGDIAEGYSVSREKKESFPLTVTSAQKNPTAFYLCASSVTGDQETQYFGPGTRLLVL.

The V and J genes are TRBV5-8 and TRBJ1-1; no definite D call. Trimming shortened V by 6 bases and J by 0 bases, and 18 bases separated the two germline ends. Germline assignment: CDR1 SGHTS and CDR2 YDEGEE. CDR3 length: 16 amino acids. CDR3 sequence (DNA): TGTGCCAGCAACCTAAATAAGGCTTACATGAACACTGAAGCTTTCTTT. It is translated as CASNLNKAYMNTEAFF.

The V and J genes are TRBV7-2 and TRBJ2-5; 11 nucleotides match TRBD2. The CDR3 runs to 14 residues. Per the germline V gene, CDR1 is SGHTA and CDR2 is FQGNSA. The V segment lost 6 bases and the J segment 1 base; nucleotides outside the gene matches: 1. CDR3 nucleotide sequence: TGTGCCAGCAGTAGCGGGGGGGCCCAAGAGACCCAGTACTTC. This encodes CASSSGGAQETQYF.